The present TCR beta chain was sequenced within a study of blood T cell repertoires in COVID-19. The wider study: COVID-19 samples, acute and convalescent, were from the United States, Italy and Spain. PBMCs, B-cell-depleted T cells, or T cells provided the cDNA or gDNA that made up the material.

In the original workflow: Cell counts per sample came from amplifying reference gene primers. Only in-frame clones appear in the TCRdb table, and some are missing; sequencing was by immunoSEQ multiplex PCR. The V and J calls and clone size come from that table; D and trimming were worked out from the DNA. The sample shows 170,000 or so clones, over 80% of them seen only once. The CDR3 extends over 17 amino acids. Germline CDR1 and CDR2: SGHTA and FQGNSA. Trimming took 5 bases from V and 4 from J; bases not matched to a gene: 14. Seattle researchers signed up patients amid active infection and tracked them longitudinally.

The source is a woman between 70 and 85 years old with COVID-19, enrolled during active disease. Sequenced input: peripheral blood. The chain is built from TRBV7-2 and TRBJ2-1, with 7 positions matching TRBD1. This CDR3 is CASSLRKTGSKYNEQFF. The CDR3, as DNA: TGTGCCAGCAGCCTACGAAAGACAGGGTCAAAGTACAATGAGCAGTTCTTC.